This TCR beta chain is drawn from a study of shared clonotypes between healthy human individuals. The study's findings and limits: Clonotype sharing among donors likely depends on sequencing depth. Generation of non-shared clonotypes was less probable than generation of clonotypes shared by all four donors.

Note on this clone: Its target is unknown.

Data came from immunoSEQ multiplex PCR; TCRdb stores just in-frame clones and leaves some out. Here the sample spans approximately 400,000 clones, around 96% being singletons. Germline V gene sequence: CDR1 LGHNA, CDR2 YNFKEQ. The V end lost 5 bases, the J end lost 3 bases, and 11 bases lay between the germline ends. The CDR3 is made up of 13 amino acids. Sequenced: memory CD8+ T cells sorted from blood. Subset here: CD45RO+ cells pooled with CCR7-negative TemRA cells. This receptor was obtained from a man aged 30-40 years in good health. The chain carries TRBV4-2 and TRBJ2-7, with unresolved D. Written as DNA, the CDR3 is TGTGCCAGCAGCTATCAGACGCTCTACGAGCAGTACTTC. It is translated as CASSYQTLYEQYF.